This TCR beta chain was sequenced for a study of Graves' ophthalmopathy and Graves' hyperthyroidism. As to this clonotype: Its specificity is not known.

Participants with hyperthyroidism, aged 18 to 65, were newly diagnosed with under 2 months' duration. Researchers turned away patients with other autoimmune diseases, uncontrolled infections, pregnancy or lactation. Thyroid ultrasound, orbital computed tomography, TRAb, serum thyroxine and clinical symptoms formed the basis of diagnosis. General study points: Clonotypes were expanded in thyroid at above 0.001 frequency, and most also appeared in blood.

Using RNA transcripts, the TCR beta CDR3 regions were amplified. HTBI-primed RT-PCR formed the first round, and a multiplex PCR formed the second. TCRdb reprocessed the multiplex PCR reads via MiXCR and lists one record per CDR3 protein. Of 500,000 to 700,000 distinct CDR3 sequences listed, roughly 20% are singletons. The specimen was peripheral blood. The receptor's source is a woman aged 18-30 years with stable Graves' hyperthyroidism. Some clones in this sample may be carry-over from other donors' samples.

The CDR3 protein is CASSQGTGGMGETQYF. The CDR3 DNA sequence: TGTGCCAGCAGCCAGGGGACAGGGGGCATGGGGGAGACCCAGTACTTC. This rearrangement joins TRBV4-2 to TRBJ2-5; 12 bases are shared with TRBD1. CDR1 LGHNA and CDR2 YNFKEQ come from the germline V gene. There are 16 residues in the CDR3. Trimming cost V 3 bases and J 5 bases; bases outside gene matches: 7.